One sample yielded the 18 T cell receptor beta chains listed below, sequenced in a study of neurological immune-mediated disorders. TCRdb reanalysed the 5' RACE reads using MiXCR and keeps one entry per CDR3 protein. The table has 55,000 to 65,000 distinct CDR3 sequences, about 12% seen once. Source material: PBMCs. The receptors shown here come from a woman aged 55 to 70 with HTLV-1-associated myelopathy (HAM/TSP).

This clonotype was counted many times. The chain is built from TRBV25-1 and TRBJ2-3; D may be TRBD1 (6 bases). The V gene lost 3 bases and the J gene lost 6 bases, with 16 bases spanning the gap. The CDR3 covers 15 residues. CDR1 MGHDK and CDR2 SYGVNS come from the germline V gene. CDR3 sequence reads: CASSDQAVGADTQYF. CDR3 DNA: TGTGCCAGCAGTGATCAGGCAGTGGGGGCGGATACGCAGTATTTT.

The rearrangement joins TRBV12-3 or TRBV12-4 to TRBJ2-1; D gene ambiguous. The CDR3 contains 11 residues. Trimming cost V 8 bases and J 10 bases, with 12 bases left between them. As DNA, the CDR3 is TGTGCCAGCCGAGAACGGAGCGAGCAGTTCTTC. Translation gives CASRERSEQFF.

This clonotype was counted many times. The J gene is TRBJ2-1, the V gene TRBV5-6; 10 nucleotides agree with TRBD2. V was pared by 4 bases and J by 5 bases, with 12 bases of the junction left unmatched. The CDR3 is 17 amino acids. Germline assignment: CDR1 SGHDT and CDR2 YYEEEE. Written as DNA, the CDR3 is TGTGCCAGCAGCCTGGGGTCAGCGGGAGGGAATAACAATGAGCAGTTCTTC. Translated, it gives CASSLGSAGGNNNEQFF.

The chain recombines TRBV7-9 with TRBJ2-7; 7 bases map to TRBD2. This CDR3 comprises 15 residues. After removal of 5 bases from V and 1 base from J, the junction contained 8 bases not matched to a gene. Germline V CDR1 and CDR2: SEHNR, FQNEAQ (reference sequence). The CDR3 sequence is CASSPPASGSYEQYF. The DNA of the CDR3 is TGTGCCAGCAGCCCGCCGGCTAGCGGATCCTACGAGCAGTACTTC. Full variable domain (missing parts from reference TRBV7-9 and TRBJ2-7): DTGVSQNPRHKITKRGQNVTFRCDPISEHNRLYWYRQTLGQGPEFLTYFQNEAQLEKSRLLSDRFSAERPKGSFSTLEIQRTEQGDSAMYLCASSPPASGSYEQYFGPGTRLTVT.

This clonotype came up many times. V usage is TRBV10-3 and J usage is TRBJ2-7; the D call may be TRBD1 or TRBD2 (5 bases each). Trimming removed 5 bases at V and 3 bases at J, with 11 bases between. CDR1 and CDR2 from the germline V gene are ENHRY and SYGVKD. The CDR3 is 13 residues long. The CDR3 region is CAISHPGGYEQYF. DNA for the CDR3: TGTGCCATCAGTCACCCTGGGGGCTACGAGCAGTACTTC.

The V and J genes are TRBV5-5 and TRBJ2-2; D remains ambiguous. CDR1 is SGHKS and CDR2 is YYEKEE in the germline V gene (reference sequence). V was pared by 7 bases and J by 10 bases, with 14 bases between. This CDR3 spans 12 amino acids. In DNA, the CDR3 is TGTGCCAGCCGTCCGAACATCGTGGAGCTGTTTTTT. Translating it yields CASRPNIVELFF.

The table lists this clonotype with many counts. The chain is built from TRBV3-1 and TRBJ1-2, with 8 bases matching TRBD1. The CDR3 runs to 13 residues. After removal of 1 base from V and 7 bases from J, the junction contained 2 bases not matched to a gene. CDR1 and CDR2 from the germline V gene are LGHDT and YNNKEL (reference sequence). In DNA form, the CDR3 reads TGTGCCAGCAGCCAAGTCGACAGGGGTGGCTACACCTTC. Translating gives CASSQVDRGGYTF.

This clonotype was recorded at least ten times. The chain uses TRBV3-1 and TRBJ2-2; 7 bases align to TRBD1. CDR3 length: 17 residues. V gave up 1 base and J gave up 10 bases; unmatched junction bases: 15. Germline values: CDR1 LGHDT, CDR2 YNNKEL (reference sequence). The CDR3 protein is CASSQAGGQNFTVELFF. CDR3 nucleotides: TGTGCCAGCAGCCAAGCAGGGGGTCAGAACTTCACGGTGGAGCTGTTTTTT.

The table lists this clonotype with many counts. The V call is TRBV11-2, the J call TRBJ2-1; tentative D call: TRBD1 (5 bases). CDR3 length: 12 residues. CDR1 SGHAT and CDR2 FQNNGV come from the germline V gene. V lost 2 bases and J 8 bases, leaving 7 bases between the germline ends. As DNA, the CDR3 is TGTGCCAGCAGCTTACAGGGCCATGAGCAGTTCTTC. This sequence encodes CASSLQGHEQFF. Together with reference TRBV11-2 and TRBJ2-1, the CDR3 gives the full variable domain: EAGVAQSPRYKIIEKRQSVAFWCNPISGHATLYWYQQILGQGPKLLIQFQNNGVVDDSQLPKDRFSAERLKGVDSTLKIQPAKLEDSAVYLCASSLQGHEQFFGPGTRLTVL.

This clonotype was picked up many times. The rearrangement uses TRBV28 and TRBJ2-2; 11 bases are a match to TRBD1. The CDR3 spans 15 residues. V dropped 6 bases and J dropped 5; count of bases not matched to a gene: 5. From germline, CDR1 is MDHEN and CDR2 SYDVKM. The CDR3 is CASREGQGATGELFF. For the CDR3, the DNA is TGTGCCAGCAGAGAAGGACAGGGGGCGACCGGGGAGCTGTTTTTT.

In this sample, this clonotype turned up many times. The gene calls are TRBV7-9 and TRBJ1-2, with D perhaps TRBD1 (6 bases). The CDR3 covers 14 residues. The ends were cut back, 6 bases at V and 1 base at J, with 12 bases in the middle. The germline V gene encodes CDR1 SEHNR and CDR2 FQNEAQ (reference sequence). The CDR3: CASSFGQHNYGYTF. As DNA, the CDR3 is TGTGCCAGCAGTTTTGGACAGCATAACTATGGCTACACCTTC.

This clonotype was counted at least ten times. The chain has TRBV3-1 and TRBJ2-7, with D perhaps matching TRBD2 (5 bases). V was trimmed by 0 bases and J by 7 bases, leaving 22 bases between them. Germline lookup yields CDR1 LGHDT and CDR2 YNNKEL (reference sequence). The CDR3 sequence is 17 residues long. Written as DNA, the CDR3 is TGTGCCAGCAGCCAAGAGAGGGCGGTGAGGCTGGTGAGAGAGCAGTACTTC. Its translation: CASSQERAVRLVREQYF.

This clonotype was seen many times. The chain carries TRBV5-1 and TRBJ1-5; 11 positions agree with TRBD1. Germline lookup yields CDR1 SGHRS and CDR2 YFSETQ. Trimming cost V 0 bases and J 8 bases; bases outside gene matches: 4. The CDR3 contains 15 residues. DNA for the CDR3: TGCGCCAGCAGCTTGGGGACAGGGGGCAGGGAGCCCCAGCATTTT. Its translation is CASSLGTGGREPQHF.

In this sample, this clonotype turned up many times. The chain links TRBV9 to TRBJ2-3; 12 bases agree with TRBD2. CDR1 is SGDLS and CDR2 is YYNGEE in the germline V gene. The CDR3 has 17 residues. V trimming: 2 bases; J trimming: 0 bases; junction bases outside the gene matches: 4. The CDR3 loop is CASSVSGTSGSTDTQYF. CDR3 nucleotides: TGTGCCAGCAGCGTCTCCGGGACTAGCGGGAGCACAGATACGCAGTATTTT.

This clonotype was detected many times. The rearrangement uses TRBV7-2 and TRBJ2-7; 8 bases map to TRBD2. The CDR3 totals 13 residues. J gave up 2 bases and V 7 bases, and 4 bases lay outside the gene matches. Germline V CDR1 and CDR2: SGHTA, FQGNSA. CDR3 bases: TGTGCCAGCAAACTAGCGGAGGCCTACGAGCAGTACTTC. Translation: CASKLAEAYEQYF.

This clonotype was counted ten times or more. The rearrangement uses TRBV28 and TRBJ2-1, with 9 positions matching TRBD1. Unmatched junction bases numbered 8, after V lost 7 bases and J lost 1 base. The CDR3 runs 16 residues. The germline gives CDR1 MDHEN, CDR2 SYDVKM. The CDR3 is CASNRQGQGSYNEQFF. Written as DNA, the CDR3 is TGTGCCAGCAACCGACAGGGACAGGGATCCTACAATGAGCAGTTCTTC.

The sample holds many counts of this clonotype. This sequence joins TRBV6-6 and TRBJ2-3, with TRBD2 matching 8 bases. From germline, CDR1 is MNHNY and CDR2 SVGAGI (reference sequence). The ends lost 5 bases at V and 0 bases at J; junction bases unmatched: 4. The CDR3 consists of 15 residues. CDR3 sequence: CASSTLADSTDTQYF. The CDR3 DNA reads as TGTGCCAGCAGTACACTAGCGGATAGCACAGATACGCAGTATTTT.

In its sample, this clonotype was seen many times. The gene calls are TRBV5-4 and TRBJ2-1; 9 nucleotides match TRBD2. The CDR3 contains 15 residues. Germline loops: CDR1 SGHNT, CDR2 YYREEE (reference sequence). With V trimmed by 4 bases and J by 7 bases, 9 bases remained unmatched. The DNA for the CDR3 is TGTGCCAGCAGCCTTTTAGCGGGAGAAGGTAATGAGCAGTTCTTC. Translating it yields CASSLLAGEGNEQFF.